Following are 13 T cell receptor beta chains from one sample sequenced in a study of human T cells and chemical hapten exposure. TCRdb independently ran MiXCR on the RACE reads; one entry per CDR3 protein. The data contain 84,000 or so distinct CDR3 sequences, 7.5% to 9.5% of them singletons. Sample time point: pre-sensitization, week 0. As to treatment: therapeutic diphenylcyclopropenone sensitization with weekly scalp DPC. The source material was whole blood, sampled in connection with sensitization to the hapten diphenylcyclopropenone (DPC). The receptors shown here come from a man aged 35 to 55 with alopecia areata. Some clones in this sample may be carry-over from other donors' samples.

The chain carries TRBV7-6 and TRBJ2-6, with D unresolved. Germline loops: CDR1 SGHVS, CDR2 FNYEAQ. The CDR3 loop spans 15 amino acids. V gave up 1 base and J gave up 0 bases, with 4 bases separating them. CDR3 nucleotides: TGTGCCAGCAGCTTAGGCCACTCTGGGGCCAACGTCCTGACTTTC. Translating it yields CASSLGHSGANVLTF.

The sample holds many counts of this clonotype. The chain is built from TRBV6-5 and TRBJ2-5; maybe TRBD1 (5 bases). Trimming stripped 6 bases from V and 1 base from J, with 12 bases between. There are 14 residues in the CDR3. CDR1 is MNHEY and CDR2 is SVGAGI in the germline V gene. CDR3: CASSRRASQETQYF. For the CDR3, the DNA is TGTGCCAGCAGCCGCAGGGCCTCCCAAGAGACCCAGTACTTC.

This clonotype was recorded many times. The chain recombines TRBV15 with TRBJ2-3; no clear D gene. Germline assignment: CDR1 LNHNV and CDR2 YYDKDF (reference sequence). This CDR3 spans 15 amino acids. Deletions cut 3 bases from V and 4 bases from J, with 14 bases between. The CDR3 protein is CATSRDLTSPDTQYF. The CDR3 DNA follows: TGTGCCACCAGCAGGGACCTCACGTCCCCAGATACGCAGTATTTT.

CDR3 residues: CATTPGGPSAQYF. CDR3 sequence (DNA): TGTGCCACCACCCCAGGGGGACCGTCGGCCCAGTACTTC. This rearrangement joins TRBV6-5 to TRBJ2-5; 7 bases map to TRBD1. Per germline, CDR1 MNHEY and CDR2 SVGAGI. This CDR3 region has 13 residues. V dropped 10 bases and J dropped 9; count of bases not matched to a gene: 14.

This clonotype occurred a few times. V is TRBV20-1 and J is TRBJ2-3; 7 nucleotides agree with TRBD2. This CDR3 has 15 residues. Germline trimming cut 5 bases from V and 2 bases from J; bases unmatched to any gene: 10. From germline, CDR1 is DFQATT and CDR2 SNEGSKA (reference sequence). CDR3 nucleotides: TGCAGTGCTCCTAGTATAGCGGGCCCCACAGATACGCAGTATTTT. Encoded protein: CSAPSIAGPTDTQYF.

This clonotype was seen a handful of times. This sequence joins TRBV2 and TRBJ2-3; tentative D call: TRBD2 (6 bases). This CDR3 has 14 amino acids. V lost 3 bases, J lost 0 bases, and 7 bases lay in between. Germline V gene lookup returns CDR1 SNHLY and CDR2 FYNNEI. The CDR3 DNA reads TGTGCCAGCAGTGAGAGCGGGAGCACAGATACGCAGTATTTT. This encodes CASSESGSTDTQYF.

CDR3 nucleotides: TGCAGTGCTCAGCTGGCTAGCAGCTCCTACAATGAGCAGTTCTTC. Translation gives CSAQLASSSYNEQFF. The V gene is TRBV20-1, the J gene TRBJ2-1, with TRBD2 as a possible D gene (5 bases). CDR3 length: 15 residues. Per the germline V gene, CDR1 is DFQATT and CDR2 is SNEGSKA (reference sequence). Between the trimmed V and J ends, which lost 5 bases and 0 bases, there was a span of 14 bases.

This clonotype was counted ten times or more. J is TRBJ1-1 and V is TRBV7-9; D may be TRBD1 (6 bases). Trimming left V 5 bases short and J 3 bases short, with 16 bases between. The germline V gene encodes CDR1 SEHNR and CDR2 FQNEAQ (reference sequence). CDR3 length equals 15 residues. The DNA for the CDR3 is TGTGCCAGCAGCGGGGACACCGGAGGGTACACTGAAGCTTTCTTT. Protein: CASSGDTGGYTEAFF.

The chain recombines TRBV29-1 with TRBJ2-1, with D unclear. CDR1 is SQVTM and CDR2 is ANQGSEA in the germline V gene. The germline V and J ends were trimmed by 2 bases and 7 bases, with 12 bases remaining between them. This CDR3 has 13 amino acids. DNA of the CDR3: TGCAGCGTTGAACGGCCCTCGTCTAATGAGCAGTTCTTC. Its protein product is CSVERPSSNEQFF.

This clonotype was detected only a few times. The chain employs TRBV29-1 and TRBJ2-3, with D possibly called TRBD1 or TRBD2 (6 bases each). V was cut by 7 bases and J by 2 bases, with 22 bases left in between. Germline V gene sequence: CDR1 SQVTM, CDR2 ANQGSEA. The CDR3 has 16 residues. Here the CDR3 reads CSATWRGALPTDTQYF. DNA of the CDR3: TGCAGCGCTACGTGGAGGGGGGCACTACCCACAGATACGCAGTATTTT.

This clonotype has more than one count but fewer than ten. The chain links TRBV28 to TRBJ1-2; perhaps TRBD1 as D (5 bases). Germline CDR1 MDHEN, CDR2 SYDVKM. This CDR3 contains 14 residues. Between the trimmed V and J ends, which lost 7 bases and 0 bases, there was a span of 12 bases. The CDR3 here is CASIKGSTNYGYTF. The CDR3 nucleotides are TGTGCCAGCATAAAGGGGAGCACTAACTATGGCTACACCTTC.

This clonotype appeared a few times. The rearrangement links TRBV7-9 to TRBJ2-1; D is perhaps TRBD1 (6 bases). This CDR3 region has 15 residues. Trimming cost V 7 bases and J 4 bases, with 17 bases left between them. Looked up from germline, CDR1 is SEHNR and CDR2 is FQNEAQ (reference sequence). CDR3 protein: CASTDYRAGYNEQFF. In DNA form, the CDR3 reads TGTGCCAGCACCGATTACAGGGCTGGATACAATGAGCAGTTCTTC. Supplemented by reference TRBV7-9 and TRBJ2-1, the full variable domain reads DTGVSQNPRHKITKRGQNVTFRCDPISEHNRLYWYRQTLGQGPEFLTYFQNEAQLEKSRLLSDRFSAERPKGSFSTLEIQRTEQGDSAMYLCASTDYRAGYNEQFFGPGTRLTVL.

In this sample, this clonotype turned up many times. The chain employs TRBV7-9 and TRBJ2-3, with 10 bases lining up with TRBD2. Germline V CDR1 and CDR2: SEHNR, FQNEAQ (reference sequence). J was trimmed by 5 bases and V by 5 bases; bases with no gene match: 10. The CDR3 has 16 residues. The chain's CDR3 is CASSPGAGGPRDTQYF. Here the CDR3 DNA reads TGTGCCAGCAGCCCAGGAGCGGGAGGGCCGAGAGATACGCAGTATTTT.